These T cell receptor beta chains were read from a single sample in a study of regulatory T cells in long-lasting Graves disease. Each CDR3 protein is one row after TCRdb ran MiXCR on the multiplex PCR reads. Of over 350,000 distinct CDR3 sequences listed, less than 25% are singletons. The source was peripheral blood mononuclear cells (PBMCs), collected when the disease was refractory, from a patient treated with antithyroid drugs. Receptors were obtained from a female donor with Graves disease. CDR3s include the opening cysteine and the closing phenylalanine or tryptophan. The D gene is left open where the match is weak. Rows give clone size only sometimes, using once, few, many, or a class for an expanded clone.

cdr3_aa: CASSLLGGIYEQYF
cdr3_nt: TGTGCCAGCAGCCTCCTCGGAGGGATATACGAGCAGTACTTC
j_call: TRBJ2-7
clone_size: few
v_call: TRBV7-9
d_call: NA

cdr3_aa: CASSLYTLGGSSNQPQHF
cdr3_nt: TGTGCCAGCAGCTTGTATACTCTGGGGGGGTCAAGCAATCAGCCCCAGCATTTT
j_call: TRBJ1-5
clone_size: NA
v_call: TRBV7-2
d_call: NA

cdr3_aa: CASSYSPSGTSGPPQYF
cdr3_nt: TGTGCCAGCAGTTACTCCCCCTCCGGGACTAGCGGGCCCCCCCAGTACTTC
j_call: TRBJ2-5
clone_size: many
v_call: TRBV6-5
d_call: TRBD2

cdr3_aa: CASSSPGSNPVGEQYF
cdr3_nt: TGTGCCAGCAGCTCCCCCGGGTCGAACCCTGTTGGGGAGCAGTACTTC
j_call: TRBJ2-7
clone_size: many
v_call: TRBV7-8
d_call: NA

cdr3_aa: CASSFLQGTYGYTF
cdr3_nt: TGTGCCAGCAGTTTTCTCCAGGGGACCTATGGCTACACCTTC
j_call: TRBJ1-2
clone_size: NA
v_call: TRBV27
d_call: NA

cdr3_aa: CASSLRPAGSLADTQYF
cdr3_nt: TGTGCCAGCAGTTTAAGGCCGGCAGGGTCCCTGGCAGATACGCAGTATTTT
j_call: TRBJ2-3
clone_size: NA
v_call: TRBV27
d_call: NA

cdr3_aa: CSARPARDRDYEQYF
cdr3_nt: TGCAGTGCTAGACCCGCTCGGGACAGGGATTACGAGCAGTACTTC
j_call: TRBJ2-7
clone_size: many
v_call: TRBV20-1
d_call: TRBD1

cdr3_aa: CASDERFAYEQYF
cdr3_nt: TGTGCCAGCGACGAGAGGTTTGCCTACGAGCAGTACTTC
j_call: TRBJ2-7
clone_size: NA
v_call: TRBV6-2/TRBV6-3
d_call: NA

cdr3_aa: CASSERSRQYF
cdr3_nt: TGTGCCAGCAGTGAACGGAGCAGACAGTACTTC
j_call: TRBJ2-5
clone_size: many
v_call: TRBV2
d_call: NA

cdr3_aa: CASSDSKTGSYEQYF
cdr3_nt: TGTGCCAGCAGTGACTCCAAGACCGGCTCCTACGAGCAGTACTTC
j_call: TRBJ2-7
clone_size: NA
v_call: TRBV6-4
d_call: NA

cdr3_aa: CSANRDPYEQYF
cdr3_nt: TGCAGTGCCAACAGGGACCCCTACGAGCAGTACTTC
j_call: TRBJ2-7
clone_size: NA
v_call: TRBV20-1
d_call: NA

cdr3_aa: CASSRDRDKQYF
cdr3_nt: TGTGCCAGCAGCCGCGACAGGGACAAGCAGTACTTC
j_call: TRBJ2-7
clone_size: many
v_call: TRBV3-1
d_call: TRBD1

cdr3_aa: CASSNQGTNTEAFF
cdr3_nt: TGTGCCAGCTCTAACCAAGGGACGAACACTGAAGCTTTCTTT
j_call: TRBJ1-1
clone_size: few
v_call: TRBV18
d_call: NA

cdr3_aa: CASRAGTGAETRYF
cdr3_nt: TGTGCCAGCAGGGCCGGGACTGGGGCGGAGACCCGGTACTTC
j_call: TRBJ2-5
clone_size: NA
v_call: TRBV12-3/TRBV12-4
d_call: NA

cdr3_aa: CASSWTGGWNTEAFF
cdr3_nt: TGTGCCAGCAGCTGGACAGGGGGCTGGAACACTGAAGCTTTCTTT
j_call: TRBJ1-1
clone_size: few
v_call: TRBV7-2
d_call: TRBD1

cdr3_aa: CASNRGENTEAFF
cdr3_nt: TGTGCCAGCAATAGAGGGGAAAACACTGAAGCTTTCTTT
j_call: TRBJ1-1
clone_size: NA
v_call: TRBV12-3/TRBV12-4
d_call: NA

cdr3_aa: CASSEAPRRHNTGELFF
cdr3_nt: TGTGCCAGCAGTGAAGCCCCCAGGAGACATAACACCGGGGAGCTGTTTTTT
j_call: TRBJ2-2
clone_size: many
v_call: TRBV6-1
d_call: NA

cdr3_aa: CAWSVGRVMTGELFF
cdr3_nt: TGTGCCTGGAGTGTTGGCAGGGTAATGACCGGGGAGCTGTTTTTT
j_call: TRBJ2-2
clone_size: few
v_call: TRBV30
d_call: NA

cdr3_aa: CASSPLAGAAGELFF
cdr3_nt: TGTGCCAGCAGTCCCCTAGCGGGAGCGGCCGGGGAGCTGTTTTTT
j_call: TRBJ2-2
clone_size: NA
v_call: TRBV6-4
d_call: TRBD2

cdr3_aa: CASSFSGGNEKLFF
cdr3_nt: TGTGCCAGCAGTTTTTCGGGGGGGAACGAAAAACTGTTTTTT
j_call: TRBJ1-4
clone_size: many
v_call: TRBV28
d_call: NA

cdr3_aa: CASSETPSGTYEQYF
cdr3_nt: TGTGCCAGCAGTGAGACCCCTAGCGGAACCTACGAGCAGTACTTC
j_call: TRBJ2-7
clone_size: many
v_call: TRBV2
d_call: TRBD2

cdr3_aa: CASSFNSQNSPLHF
cdr3_nt: TGCGCCAGCAGCTTTAACAGCCAGAATTCACCCCTCCACTTT
j_call: TRBJ1-6
clone_size: NA
v_call: TRBV5-1
d_call: NA

cdr3_aa: CASSQDRDRGLSNTEAFF
cdr3_nt: TGCGCCAGCAGCCAAGATCGTGACAGGGGGTTGTCGAACACTGAAGCTTTCTTT
j_call: TRBJ1-1
clone_size: NA
v_call: TRBV4-1
d_call: TRBD1

cdr3_aa: CASSALLGTEAFF
cdr3_nt: TGTGCCAGCAGTGCTCTACTCGGGACTGAAGCTTTCTTT
j_call: TRBJ1-1
clone_size: NA
v_call: TRBV25-1
d_call: NA

cdr3_aa: CAWLLTGTGGYTF
cdr3_nt: TGTGCCTGGTTGTTGACAGGAACGGGTGGCTACACCTTC
j_call: TRBJ1-2
clone_size: NA
v_call: TRBV30
d_call: NA

cdr3_aa: CAIRGSIGGETQYF
cdr3_nt: TGTGCCATCCGGGGGAGCATTGGTGGGGAGACCCAGTACTTC
j_call: TRBJ2-5
clone_size: many
v_call: TRBV10-3
d_call: NA

cdr3_aa: CASSYTPVGAGVGETQYF
cdr3_nt: TGTGCCAGCAGTTATACCCCCGTTGGAGCGGGAGTCGGTGAGACCCAGTACTTC
j_call: TRBJ2-5
clone_size: many
v_call: TRBV6-5
d_call: TRBD2

cdr3_aa: CASSSLVTGTGDYEQYF
cdr3_nt: TGTGCCAGCAGCTCCCTAGTCACCGGGACAGGGGACTACGAGCAGTACTTC
j_call: TRBJ2-7
clone_size: many
v_call: TRBV7-8
d_call: TRBD1

cdr3_aa: CASSFSGTQNQETQYF
cdr3_nt: TGTGCCAGCAGCTTCTCCGGGACTCAGAACCAAGAGACCCAGTACTTC
j_call: TRBJ2-5
clone_size: many
v_call: TRBV7-8
d_call: NA

cdr3_aa: CASSLGQGARQETQYF
cdr3_nt: TGTGCCAGCAGCTTGGGTCAGGGGGCCCGCCAAGAGACCCAGTACTTC
j_call: TRBJ2-5
clone_size: few
v_call: TRBV7-2
d_call: TRBD1

cdr3_aa: CSAQDSKNIQYF
cdr3_nt: TGCAGTGCCCAGGACAGTAAAAACATTCAGTACTTC
j_call: TRBJ2-4
clone_size: many
v_call: TRBV20-1
d_call: NA

cdr3_aa: CASRHGQLTEAFF
cdr3_nt: TGTGCCAGCAGACACGGACAGCTCACTGAAGCTTTCTTT
j_call: TRBJ1-1
clone_size: many
v_call: TRBV6-1
d_call: NA

cdr3_aa: CASSPPFDVYEQYF
cdr3_nt: TGTGCCAGCAGTCCCCCCTTTGACGTCTACGAGCAGTACTTC
j_call: TRBJ2-7
clone_size: many
v_call: TRBV28
d_call: NA

cdr3_aa: CASTRQSNQPQHF
cdr3_nt: TGTGCCAGCACCCGACAGAGCAATCAGCCCCAGCATTTT
j_call: TRBJ1-5
clone_size: many
v_call: TRBV12-3/TRBV12-4
d_call: NA

cdr3_aa: CSASTLIGADTQYF
cdr3_nt: TGCAGCGCCTCCACATTGATAGGGGCAGATACGCAGTATTTT
j_call: TRBJ2-3
clone_size: NA
v_call: TRBV29-1
d_call: NA

cdr3_aa: CASSEDPGQPQHF
cdr3_nt: TGTGCCAGCAGTGAAGATCCGGGTCAGCCCCAGCATTTT
j_call: TRBJ1-5
clone_size: few
v_call: TRBV6-2/TRBV6-3
d_call: NA

cdr3_aa: CASSLLAGGRSPLHF
cdr3_nt: TGTGCCAGCAGTTTACTGGCAGGAGGGCGGTCACCCCTCCACTTT
j_call: TRBJ1-6
clone_size: many
v_call: TRBV28
d_call: NA

cdr3_aa: CASSRMEQETQYF
cdr3_nt: TGTGCCAGCAGCCGTATGGAACAAGAGACCCAGTACTTC
j_call: TRBJ2-5
clone_size: many
v_call: TRBV7-2
d_call: NA

cdr3_aa: CASSPRGWRAANTGELFF
cdr3_nt: TGTGCCAGCAGCCCCAGGGGATGGAGGGCCGCGAACACCGGGGAGCTGTTTTTT
j_call: TRBJ2-2
clone_size: NA
v_call: TRBV7-2
d_call: NA

cdr3_aa: CASSLSGLIWAFF
cdr3_nt: TGTGCCAGCAGCCTGTCCGGACTTATTTGGGCTTTCTTT
j_call: TRBJ1-1
clone_size: few
v_call: TRBV28
d_call: NA

cdr3_aa: CASSPGGQGRSNTEAFF
cdr3_nt: TGCGCCAGCAGCCCTGGGGGACAGGGCCGATCAAACACTGAAGCTTTCTTT
j_call: TRBJ1-1
clone_size: few
v_call: TRBV4-3
d_call: TRBD1

cdr3_aa: CASSLDPMEETQYF
cdr3_nt: TGTGCCAGCAGCCTCGACCCGATGGAAGAGACCCAGTACTTC
j_call: TRBJ2-5
clone_size: NA
v_call: TRBV7-2
d_call: NA

cdr3_aa: CASSHGTSATNEKLFF
cdr3_nt: TGTGCCAGCAGCCACGGGACTTCCGCAACTAATGAAAAACTGTTTTTT
j_call: TRBJ1-4
clone_size: NA
v_call: TRBV13
d_call: NA

cdr3_aa: CSVEAGVWGNYGYTF
cdr3_nt: TGCAGCGTTGAAGCTGGGGTCTGGGGGAACTATGGCTACACCTTC
j_call: TRBJ1-2
clone_size: NA
v_call: TRBV29-1
d_call: NA

cdr3_aa: CSVVPRLTDGYTF
cdr3_nt: TGCAGCGTTGTCCCCAGGCTGACTGATGGCTACACCTTC
j_call: TRBJ1-2
clone_size: NA
v_call: TRBV29-1
d_call: NA

cdr3_aa: CASSTNLPNTEAFF
cdr3_nt: TGTGCCAGCAGTACGAACTTACCGAACACTGAAGCTTTCTTT
j_call: TRBJ1-1
clone_size: many
v_call: TRBV28
d_call: NA

cdr3_aa: CASSPRMGGGRYEQYF
cdr3_nt: TGTGCCAGCAGTCCTCGCATGGGGGGAGGACGCTACGAGCAGTACTTC
j_call: TRBJ2-7
clone_size: few
v_call: TRBV27
d_call: NA

cdr3_aa: CASSSTSEQYF
cdr3_nt: TGTGCCAGCAGTTCCACGTCCGAGCAGTACTTC
j_call: TRBJ2-7
clone_size: few
v_call: TRBV6-9
d_call: NA

cdr3_aa: CASRSLGAETQYF
cdr3_nt: TGTGCCAGCAGAAGCCTGGGAGCAGAGACCCAGTACTTC
j_call: TRBJ2-5
clone_size: few
v_call: TRBV6-1
d_call: NA

cdr3_aa: CATTETYEQYF
cdr3_nt: TGTGCCACCACGGAGACCTACGAGCAGTACTTC
j_call: TRBJ2-7
clone_size: NA
v_call: TRBV15
d_call: NA

cdr3_aa: CALHQVNTEAFF
cdr3_nt: TGTGCCCTTCACCAAGTGAACACTGAAGCTTTCTTT
j_call: TRBJ1-1
clone_size: NA
v_call: TRBV30
d_call: NA

cdr3_aa: CASSSPATQGSFLMGYTF
cdr3_nt: TGTGCCAGCAGCTCCCCCGCCACACAGGGAAGTTTTCTGATGGGCTACACCTTC
j_call: TRBJ1-2
clone_size: many
v_call: TRBV7-2
d_call: NA

cdr3_aa: CSASAGWGYQPQHF
cdr3_nt: TGCAGTGCTAGCGCCGGTTGGGGTTATCAGCCCCAGCATTTT
j_call: TRBJ1-5
clone_size: few
v_call: TRBV20-1
d_call: NA

cdr3_aa: CASSQKGLAGADTQYF
cdr3_nt: TGTGCCAGCAGCCAAAAGGGACTAGCGGGAGCAGATACGCAGTATTTT
j_call: TRBJ2-3
clone_size: NA
v_call: TRBV2
d_call: TRBD2

cdr3_aa: CATSRDAGVGDEQYF
cdr3_nt: TGTGCCACCAGCAGAGATGCTGGGGTCGGCGACGAGCAGTACTTC
j_call: TRBJ2-7
clone_size: many
v_call: TRBV15
d_call: NA